The rows below give T cell receptor beta chains drawn from one sample of a study of technical replicates of blood from a handful of donors. TCRdb keeps only in-frame clones here, not all; method: immunoSEQ multiplex PCR. Counted here are tens of thousands of clones, roughly 90% occurring once; the ten biggest clones make up approximately 0.3%. The sequenced material came from T cells isolated from PBMCs. The receptors were sampled from a human donor in good health. Both conserved end residues are part of each CDR3. A D gene is named only where the DNA matches it firmly. Not every row has a clone size; where given, it reads once, few, many or a size class.

D,size,length,V,J,DNA,CDR3
NA,once,11,TRBV21-1,TRBJ1-1,TGTGCCAGCAACCCGACAGTTGAAGCTTTCTTT,CASNPTVEAFF
TRBD1,NA,18,TRBV4-2,TRBJ1-3,TGTGCCAGCAGCCAAGAAGGACAGGCCCGCCTCTCTGGAAACACCATATATTTT,CASSQEGQARLSGNTIYF
NA,NA,12,TRBV11-2,TRBJ2-7,TGTGCCAGCAGCTTCCGGTCCGACGAGCAGTACTTC,CASSFRSDEQYF
NA,NA,16,TRBV6-5,TRBJ2-3,TGTGCCAGCAGTTACCGGGCGGGTGCCTCTGCGGATACGCAGTATTTT,CASSYRAGASADTQYF
TRBD2,NA,17,TRBV5-1,TRBJ2-3,TGCGCCAGCAGCCCGTCCAGCGGGACCCAGCCCACAGATACGCAGTATTTT,CASSPSSGTQPTDTQYF
TRBD2,once,15,TRBV7-2,TRBJ2-3,TGTGCCAGCAGAAGGAGCGGGGGGTTTACAGATACGCAGTATTTT,CASRRSGGFTDTQYF
NA,NA,12,TRBV2,TRBJ1-2,TGTGCCAGCAGTGCTCCCTCTTATGGCTACACCTTC,CASSAPSYGYTF
NA,NA,15,TRBV28,TRBJ1-5,TGTGCCAGCAGTTTATGGGGGCCGAGCAATCAGCCCCAGCATTTT,CASSLWGPSNQPQHF
NA,NA,14,TRBV16,TRBJ2-6,TGTGCCAGCAGCCAGGCATCTGGGGCCAACGTCCTGACTTTC,CASSQASGANVLTF
NA,NA,14,TRBV7-6,TRBJ2-2,TGTGCCAGCAGCTTAGGGGGGCCTCGTGCGGAGCTGTTTTTT,CASSLGGPRAELFF
NA,NA,15,TRBV6-5,TRBJ2-1,TGTGCCAGCAGTTACGAGGGTCGGGGGGCCGATGAGCAGTTCTTC,CASSYEGRGADEQFF
NA,NA,15,TRBV5-1,TRBJ1-4,TGCGCCAGCAGCTTGGAAGGGAGTCGGGGTGAAAAACTGTTTTTT,CASSLEGSRGEKLFF
NA,NA,15,TRBV12-5,TRBJ1-3,TGTGCTAGTGGTTTGGGTCCCGGCTCTGGAAACACCATATATTTT,CASGLGPGSGNTIYF
NA,NA,16,TRBV7-6,TRBJ2-2,TGTGCCAGCAGCTTAGAAGGAGGCGGCGGTACCGGGGAGCTGTTTTTT,CASSLEGGGGTGELFF
TRBD1,once,14,TRBV14,TRBJ2-7,TGTGCCAGCAGTCTCACGACAGGGGTGATCGAGCAGTACTTC,CASSLTTGVIEQYF
NA,few,15,TRBV18,TRBJ1-1,TGTGCCAGCTCCCCCCAAGCCAGGGGTGACACTGAAGCTTTCTTT,CASSPQARGDTEAFF
TRBD2,NA,17,TRBV5-1,TRBJ2-7,TGCGCCAGCAGCTTGTCGCCGGGGGGGATAGACTCTGGCGAGCAGTACTTC,CASSLSPGGIDSGEQYF
TRBD2,NA,15,TRBV7-3,TRBJ2-4,TGTGCCAGCAGCTTAACGGCGGGGGGCCAGGGCATTCAGTACTTC,CASSLTAGGQGIQYF
NA,NA,13,TRBV10-1,TRBJ2-7,TGCGCCAGCAGCCCGGGTCTTGCTTACGAGCAGTACTTC,CASSPGLAYEQYF
TRBD1,NA,16,TRBV7-8,TRBJ2-3,TGTGCCAGCAGCTTAGGTCTGGGACAGGACACAGATACGCAGTATTTT,CASSLGLGQDTDTQYF
TRBD1,few,15,TRBV9,TRBJ2-2,TGTGCCAGCAGCGACGGACAGGGGGCCTTCGGGGAGCTGTTTTTT,CASSDGQGAFGELFF
NA,NA,15,TRBV2,TRBJ1-2,TGTGCCAGCAGTGGGGAGTCCGAACGCAACTATGGCTACACCTTC,CASSGESERNYGYTF
TRBD1,NA,14,TRBV6-6,TRBJ1-1,TGTGCCAGCAGTTCTGACAGGGGGCGCACTGAAGCTTTCTTT,CASSSDRGRTEAFF
TRBD2,NA,19,TRBV28,TRBJ2-1,TGTGCCAGCAGTCAACCGGGACTAGCGGGAGGTCGCTCCTACAATGAGCAGTTCTTC,CASSQPGLAGGRSYNEQFF
NA,NA,11,TRBV2,TRBJ1-2,TGTGCCAGCATTAGGAGTGTTGGCTACACCTTC,CASIRSVGYTF
NA,NA,14,TRBV27,TRBJ2-7,TGTGCCAGCAGTATACGCCTGACAGGCGACGAGCAGTACTTC,CASSIRLTGDEQYF
TRBD2,NA,15,TRBV10-2,TRBJ2-2,TGCGCCAGCAGCCGGACTAGCGGGAGGACCGGGGAGCTGTTTTTT,CASSRTSGRTGELFF
TRBD1,NA,14,TRBV5-1,TRBJ2-7,TGCGCCAGCAGCTTTAGGGACAGGGGGAGCGAGCAGTACTTC,CASSFRDRGSEQYF
NA,NA,16,TRBV11-1,TRBJ2-1,TGTGCCAGCAGCTTAGGCGGGGTGTCCTCCTACAATGAGCAGTTCTTC,CASSLGGVSSYNEQFF
NA,NA,12,TRBV19,TRBJ2-7,TGTGCCAGTAGTACTAGGGGTAGAAAGCAGTACTTC,CASSTRGRKQYF
NA,NA,12,TRBV5-1,TRBJ1-1,TGCGCCAGCCGAAGGGGGAACTGGGAAGCTTTCTTT,CASRRGNWEAFF
NA,NA,14,TRBV29-1,TRBJ2-2,TGCAGCGTTGTACCGCGGGGCGACACCGGGGAGCTGTTTTTT,CSVVPRGDTGELFF
TRBD1,NA,16,TRBV13,TRBJ1-2,TGTGCCAGCAGCTTGACAGGGGGCTACGTGAACTATGGCTACACCTTC,CASSLTGGYVNYGYTF
NA,NA,13,TRBV7-9,TRBJ2-1,TGTGCCAGCAGCTTACCCCCGGTCAATGAGCAGTTCTTC,CASSLPPVNEQFF
TRBD1,NA,16,TRBV5-1,TRBJ1-3,TGCGCCAGCAGCGGGGGACAGAGCTACCTTTGGGACACCATATATTTT,CASSGGQSYLWDTIYF
NA,NA,11,TRBV2,TRBJ1-1,TGTGCCAGCAGTGTGACTGCGACGATTACCTTT,CASSVTATITF
NA,NA,15,TRBV9,TRBJ2-1,TGTGCCAGCAGCGCTAGCGCCCGGTCCTACAATGAGCAGTTCTTC,CASSASARSYNEQFF